This T cell receptor (beta chain) originates from a study of Graves' ophthalmopathy and Graves' hyperthyroidism. Study observations and caveats: Sensitivity of 87.88% and specificity of less than 82% were achieved when a 13-signature model separated ophthalmopathy from stable hyperthyroidism. Among expanded thyroid clonotypes above 0.001 frequency, most also occurred in blood.

Certain patients, namely those with other autoimmune diseases, uncontrolled infections, pregnancy or lactation, were excluded. The CDR3 runs 12 residues. From germline, CDR1 is SQVTM and CDR2 ANQGSEA. RNA transcripts were the source from which TCR beta CDR3 regions were amplified. The first round was an RT-PCR with HTBI primers, and the second round was a multiplex PCR. TCRdb passed the multiplex PCR reads through MiXCR, listing each CDR3 protein once. The repertoire holds around 1.1 million distinct CDR3 sequences, with roughly 35% as singletons. There are many counts of this clonotype. What it recognizes is unknown.

Material: peripheral blood or thyroid tissue (not recorded which). The sequence was obtained from an adult man with Graves' hyperthyroidism. The chain joins TRBV29-1 to TRBJ1-1; no definite D call. CDR3 region: CSASSQNTEAFF. The CDR3 coding sequence is TGCAGTGCCAGTAGCCAGAACACTGAAGCTTTCTTT.